The sequence of this T cell receptor (beta chain) was determined in a study of cytomegalovirus exposure and HLA in healthy donors (dated by TCRdb to the late 2010s). As for the study more broadly: In an earlier analysis of fewer than 750 of the donors, 276 Gb of sequence data and 100 million or so unique TCR beta sequences from about 179 million T cells were reported. Donor age, sex, ethnicity and CMV serostatus were compiled together with the repertoire data. Genome-wide SNP genotypes for about 65% of the 666 donors were used in a later genetic analysis, which treated that subset as a discovery cohort. To study patterns of TCR occurrence, a later analysis re-analyzed previously published TCR beta repertoires from 650 to 750 donors and added high-resolution HLA genotyping. HLA typing included class I and class II loci at four-digit resolution. Along with the approximately 700-subject first cohort, a separate validation cohort of over a hundred different subjects was used. To predict cytomegalovirus infection status, the study combined high-throughput TCR immunosequencing, statistical association of individual TCRs with disease status, and machine learning. Every discovery cohort repertoire had been produced on one sequencing platform. Of the roughly 400 genotyped donors, 65% to 90% were placed in the genetic ancestry cluster associated with self-reported Caucasian donors. An earlier analysis of fewer than 750 of the donors used high-throughput TCR beta sequencing to judge whether each TCR beta V gene segment behaved as functional or pseudogenic. The study was designed to test whether signatures of past pathogen exposure could be identified by cataloging public T cell receptors. Among 398 genotyped donors of the cohort, an average of around 220,000 unique TCR beta nucleotide sequences was sequenced per donor, of which roughly 17% were non-productive. The study profiled the T cell repertoires of some 610 subjects by immunosequencing and related them to cytomegalovirus serostatus. An early release covering 550 to 650 HLA-typed donors comprised about 320 gigabases of sequencing data and 85 million or so unique TCR sequences. In the later analysis, no new phenotypic data were used to find candidate immune exposures; instead, reliance was placed on TCR beta sequences and their occurrence across donors. About 5 DR-DQ haplotypes were handled as single units for association and clustering, since linkage in the cohort was strong. The number of donors typed differed by locus, with roughly 620-640 for A, B, C, DRB1 and DQB1, more than 500 for DQA1, nearly 610 for DPA1, and roughly 450 for DPB1. What the study reported, not specific to this receptor: According to a later analysis, most CMV-associated TCR beta chains appeared to be HLA-restricted, and the HLA associations seemed to be driven largely by CMV exposure. Because counts were too low, about 18 rarely observed V segments, including chromosome 9 orphons, were excluded from the earlier analysis of 500 to 700 of the donors. The only immune exposure information available for the cohort was CMV serostatus. In the study, 150 to 200 TCR beta chains were listed as associated with cytomegalovirus. In an earlier analysis of roughly 560 of the donors, most TCR beta V segments were observed in productive rearrangements about 87% or about 30% of the time, broadly matching IMGT annotations. Sequencing depth was assumed to be roughly uniform across donors in the presence/absence analyses, though that assumption may not hold. A later analysis reported that several top co-occurrence clusters appeared linked to parvovirus B19, influenza, CMV and Epstein-Barr virus. A later genetic analysis associated a missense DCLRE1C variant with V-gene and J-gene trimming of TCR beta chains, and an independent cohort replicated the association. Because some donors lacked HLA typing at each locus, the association tests relied only on the typed subset. The cohort was sequenced for TCR beta chains only, and without alpha or paired-chain data the features that could be detected were limited. The authors suggested that the approach could potentially be generalized to other disease states and immunological phenotypes. In a later analysis, TCR association rates were found to vary across HLA loci, with the most associated TCRs seen for DRB1 alleles and the fewest for HLA-C alleles. A later analysis found that HLA-associated TCR beta chains were more clonally expanded and had lower generation probabilities than equally common non-associated chains. A few of the identified cytomegalovirus-associated TCR beta chains were confirmed in vitro to be specific for cytomegalovirus antigens. A further reported finding was that TCR beta sequences accurately predicted the HLA-A and HLA-B alleles for most subjects in the first cohort. Compared with the roughly 720-donor mean, donors in an Asian-associated ancestry cluster had fewer N-insertions in productive TCRs, according to a later genetic analysis. Most TCR sequences were seen in very few donors, while some public TCRs were found in many individuals. Linkage disequilibrium might explain the correlated functional status among segregating V segments, but an unknown experimental factor could not be ruled out. In a later analysis, around 17,000 TCR beta sequences were associated with specific HLA alleles at a false discovery rate of 0.05. The sequencing pipeline was judged likely to have produced a cluster of highly shared sequence variants as a technical artifact. Assigning TCR associations to individual alleles was difficult when HLA alleles, especially DR and DQ, strongly co-occurred. Some IMGT-functional V segments, including TRBV6-2 and TRBV6-3, could not be told apart with the 87-base-pair reads, so those segments were excluded. In both the original and validation cohorts, the classifier was reported to diagnose cytomegalovirus status with high specificity and sensitivity.

The cohort was made up of several hundred healthy bone marrow donors. At the time of sampling, every cohort member was nominally healthy, though immune exposures that went unrecorded were likely present. The donor tested CMV seropositive, placing the donor among the approximately 310 seropositive members of the cohort. A peripheral blood sample was collected from each donor, and TCR beta sequencing was performed on peripheral blood mononuclear cells. The Qiagen DNeasy Blood Extraction Kit was used to extract genomic DNA from the blood cell samples. The CDR3 numbers 17 residues from cysteine through phenylalanine. Kept here is only the CDR3 DNA, which spans 51 bases and is read in frame from base 1. The V end gives up 0 bases and the J end 6 bases, leaving 11 bases in the junction not matched to a gene. The germline V gene gives CDR1 as LGHNA and CDR2 as YSLEER. Library prep was done by the immunoSEQ multiplex PCR assay. For the multiplex PCR, a mixture combining 60 forward primers for TCR Vbeta segments and 13 reverse primers for TCR Jbeta segments was used. The CDR3 region of rearranged TCR beta genes was amplified from genomic DNA by a multiplex PCR assay. The amplified TCR beta libraries were sequenced on the Illumina HiSeq System as 87-base-pair reads. The study's processing was this. In a later analysis, tens of millions of unique TCR beta chains were counted across the approximately 620 repertoires, and roughly 11 million of these chains were shared by at least two donors. To remove PCR and sequencing errors, raw reads were error-corrected and collapsed into unique sequences using a nearest-neighbor algorithm that merged closely related sequences. To assign V, D and J gene segments, CDR3 sequences were aligned to IMGT reference sequences. For a sequence to be retained, a match of at least six nucleotides to both a V gene segment and a J gene segment was required. Rearrangements were called productive when the CDR3 lacked stop codons and stayed in frame with V and J; all others were non-productive. CDR3 was defined by IMGT convention, running from the second conserved V-encoded cysteine to the conserved J-encoded phenylalanine. The earlier analysis of some 600 of the donors excluded sequences that lacked an unambiguous match to a single V gene segment. In an earlier analysis of approximately 590 of the donors, a V segment was called functional when productive rearrangements were above 56.7%, and segregating when the standard deviation between donors exceeded 5%. A statistical classification framework was built for diagnosing cytomegalovirus status from the catalog of TCR beta chain sequences. A later analysis assigned V and J genes by comparing TCR nucleotide sequences with IMGT/GENE-DB human TR gene sequences. The TCRdist pipeline was used in a later analysis to assign CDR3 sequences and most-parsimonious VDJ recombination scenarios. A later analysis defined each TCR beta chain by its CDR3 amino acid sequence plus V-gene family, and excluded reads lacking a unique V-gene family. In a later analysis, approximately 640 highly shared, low-generation-probability nucleotide sequences were removed to address suspected cross-contamination and a sequencing artifact. For each public chain, a later analysis derived a clonal expansion index from normalized ranks of inferred template counts within each repertoire. A later analysis computed generation probabilities with a VDJ recombination model fitted to out-of-frame rearrangements, and checked the results against IGoR. A later analysis scored TCR-TCR, TCR-HLA and TCR-CMV co-occurrence with hypergeometric tests, applying a repertoire-size bias correction to TCR pairs. In a later analysis, false discovery rates were estimated by permuting HLA or CMV assignments 20 times. In a later analysis, co-occurring TCRs were grouped using DBSCAN, with TCRdist sequence similarity added in when clustering inside HLA-allele-positive subsets. Repertoires with fewer than 30,000 or more than 120,000 public chains were left out of co-occurrence clustering, as were about 5 repertoires with anomalous nucleotide sharing. TCRdb's version of the immuneACCESS table is confined to in-frame rearrangements and falls short of the full clone set. An unresolved V gene accounts for under half of the shortfall where checked; the remainder is of unknown origin. From that table come the V and J calls and clone size; the DNA was used to work out D and trimming. This sample has roughly 200,000 clones in its table, and 70% to 85% of those were observed once. The leading ten clones occupy around 4.3% of the sample.

Of note for this clone: It has no known antigen specificity. Per-base qualities were not stored, and no clone one base away is much larger.

This TCR came from a woman aged 30 to 39 in good health and CMV-seropositive. The chain is assembled from TRBV4-3 and TRBJ1-2; TRBD1 agrees with 9 junctional bases. The specimen sequenced was PBMCs. CDR3 reads: CASSQDFRTGDSHGYTF. The DNA is as follows: TGCGCCAGCAGCCAAGATTTTAGGACAGGGGATTCCCATGGCTACACCTTC.